This T cell receptor (beta chain) emerged from a study of blood T cell repertoires in COVID-19. Study-wide context: From the United States, Italy and Spain came samples of acute and convalescent COVID-19. Sample material is recorded as cDNA or gDNA derived from T cells, B-cell-depleted T cells, or PBMCs.

V shed 4 bases, J shed 6 bases, and the junction held 14 bases outside the gene matches. Germline assignment: CDR1 SGHRS and CDR2 YFSETQ. The CDR3 contains 16 residues. Per the original methods: Amplified reference gene primers provided the basis for estimating nucleated cell counts. Sequencing used immunoSEQ multiplex PCR; TCRdb keeps in-frame clones, though not all of them. V and J calls and clone size are given by that table; D and trimming were obtained from the DNA. The table lists 100,000 or so clones, more than 85% of them singletons. V usage is TRBV5-1 and J usage is TRBJ2-7, with 9 bases aligning to TRBD2. The sample taken for sequencing was peripheral blood. This clonotype was obtained from a human donor with active COVID-19. The donor label of this sample is uncertain. The CDR3, as DNA: TGCGCCAGCAGCCCGGCGGCGGGGGGGCGGGGAGGCGAGCAGTACTTC. This sequence encodes CASSPAAGGRGGEQYF.